A single sample is the source of the 28 T cell receptor beta chains below, sequenced in a study of cytomegalovirus exposure and HLA in healthy donors. The PCR had 60 Vbeta and 13 Jbeta primers. Only in-frame clones appear in the TCRdb table, and some are missing; sequencing was by immunoSEQ multiplex PCR. This table has 150,000 or so clones, around 67% appearing once. Input material: PBMCs. The origin of the receptors is a woman aged 18 to 35 in good health and CMV-seronegative.

V gene TRBV18 combines with J gene TRBJ2-2; D might be TRBD1 (6 bases). This CDR3 comprises 20 residues. V was pared by 0 bases and J by 0 bases, with 20 bases between. Germline V gene sequence: CDR1 KGHSH, CDR2 LQKENI. As DNA, the CDR3 is TGTGCCAGCTCACCACCGGGAACAGGAACGGGACAAGCGAACACCGGGGAGCTGTTTTTT. Translating it yields CASSPPGTGTGQANTGELFF.

V gene TRBV19 combines with J gene TRBJ2-7; 9 nucleotides agree with TRBD1. The germline CDR1 and CDR2 sequences are LNHDA and SQIVND (reference sequence). CDR3 length: 12 residues. With V trimmed by 7 bases and J by 3 bases, 1 base remained unmatched. CDR3 nucleotides: TGTGCCAGTAACAGGGGGCGCTACGAGCAGTACGTC. Protein product: CASNRGRYEQYV.

This chain uses TRBV11-2 with TRBJ2-1; TRBD2 agrees at 13 bases. The CDR3 has 14 residues. V was pared by 5 bases and J by 6 bases, with 1 base of the junction left unmatched. CDR1 is SGHAT and CDR2 is FQNNGV in the germline V gene. The CDR3 loop is CASSRTSGSNEQFF. In DNA, the CDR3 is TGTGCCAGCAGCCGGACTAGCGGGAGCAATGAGCAGTTCTTC.

The V and J genes are TRBV18 and TRBJ1-6, with TRBD1 matching 7 bases. V lost 5 bases to trimming and J lost 11 bases; unmatched junction nucleotides: 3. Germline lookup yields CDR1 KGHSH and CDR2 LQKENI. The CDR3 loop spans 12 amino acids. CDR3 coding DNA: TGTGCCAGCTCAACAGGGGCCGCACCCCTCCACTTT. As protein: CASSTGAAPLHF.

The V gene is TRBV27, the J gene TRBJ1-6; D is unresolved. V was trimmed by 4 bases and J by 7 bases, leaving 23 bases between them. This CDR3 has 18 residues. The V gene's germline CDR1 is MNHEY and CDR2 SMNVEV (reference sequence). The CDR3: CASSSLQTTVLRNSPLHF. CDR3 DNA sequence: TGTGCCAGCAGTTCTTTGCAGACTACGGTTTTGCGGAATTCACCCCTCCACTTT.

In this sample, this clone turned up once. The DNA of the CDR3 is TGTGCCTGGAGTTTGACAGGGGTATGGTATGGCTACACCTTC. Its protein is CAWSLTGVWYGYTF. The chain carries TRBV30 and TRBJ1-2; 8 bases align to TRBD1. V dropped 2 bases and J dropped 5; count of bases not matched to a gene: 7. CDR3 length equals 14 residues. Germline V CDR1 and CDR2: GTSNPN, SVGIG (reference sequence).

V and J are TRBV9 and TRBJ2-1; TRBD2 aligns across 10 bases. CDR3 size: 17 residues. CDR1 and CDR2 (germline): SGDLS, YYNGEE. J lost 4 bases, V lost 0 bases, and 7 bases had no gene match. The CDR3 DNA follows: TGTGCCAGCAGCGTAGTGGCTAGCGGGAGTGGGTACAATGAGCAGTTCTTC. It is translated as CASSVVASGSGYNEQFF. Full variable domain (rest looked up from reference TRBV9 and TRBJ2-1): DSGVTQTPKHLITATGQRVTLRCSPRSGDLSVYWYQQSLDQGLQFLIQYYNGEERAKGNILERFSAQQFPDLHSELNLSSLELGDSALYFCASSVVASGSGYNEQFFGPGTRLTVL.

V is TRBV5-4 and J is TRBJ2-5; possibly TRBD1 for D (5 bases). The CDR3 is made up of 13 amino acids. V was cut by 1 base and J by 2 bases, with 6 bases left in between. Germline V gives CDR1 SGHNT, CDR2 YYREEE (reference sequence). The CDR3 loop reads CASSLKGQETQYF. The CDR3 region has the DNA TGTGCCAGCAGCTTGAAGGGGCAAGAGACCCAGTACTTC.

V gene TRBV29-1 combines with J gene TRBJ2-1; 8 bases agree with TRBD2. CDR1 and CDR2 from the germline V gene are SQVTM and ANQGSEA. V dropped 6 bases and J dropped 3; count of bases not matched to a gene: 7. The CDR3 covers 14 residues. DNA of the CDR3: TGCAGCGTACAGCGGGGGACTAGCTACAATGAGCAGTTCTTC. This codes for CSVQRGTSYNEQFF.

The CDR3, as DNA: TGTGCCTGGAGTGTATGGCAGGGGGGTAGCACAGATACGCAGTATTTT. Its protein product is CAWSVWQGGSTDTQYF. The genes are TRBV30 and TRBJ2-3, with D perhaps TRBD1 (7 bases). CDR3 length equals 16 residues. The germline V gene encodes CDR1 GTSNPN and CDR2 SVGIG (reference sequence). V was cut by 0 bases and J by 0 bases, with 13 bases left in between.

V and J are TRBV18 and TRBJ1-1; TRBD1 might be the D (5 bases). This CDR3 is built from 15 residues. V was shortened by 1 base and J by 1 base, with 10 bases between the two germline ends. Germline V CDR1 and CDR2: KGHSH, LQKENI. The CDR3 sequence is CASSPRTRQNTEAFF. In DNA form, the CDR3 reads TGTGCCAGCTCACCACGGACACGACAGAACACTGAAGCTTTCTTT.

The J gene is TRBJ2-2, the V gene TRBV9; D possibly corresponds to TRBD1 (5 bases). CDR1 SGDLS and CDR2 YYNGEE come from the germline V gene. The CDR3 totals 13 residues. Trimming stripped 4 bases from V and 5 bases from J, with 9 bases between. The CDR3 region is CASSIDRTGELFF. The CDR3 nucleotides are TGTGCCAGCAGCATAGACAGAACCGGGGAGCTGTTTTTT.

The V call is TRBV30, the J call TRBJ2-3; 7 nucleotides match TRBD2. This CDR3 is built from 16 residues. Looked up from germline, CDR1 is GTSNPN and CDR2 is SVGIG (reference sequence). The V segment lost 4 bases and the J segment 4 bases; nucleotides outside the gene matches: 14. CDR3 bases: TGTGCCTGGAACGACTTACTAGCGAAGACCTCAGATACGCAGTATTTT. It is translated as CAWNDLLAKTSDTQYF.

This clone was counted once. Germline and junction disagree at one end, which may indicate a read error. The genes are TRBV7-7 and TRBJ2-2; 8 bases are shared with TRBD2. Germline V gene data show CDR1 as SSHAT and CDR2 as FNYEAQ (reference sequence). This CDR3 is built from 14 residues. CDR3 DNA sequence: TGTGCTAGCAGCCCGGGGGGGCACACCGGGGAGCTGTTTTTT. Translating it yields CASSPGGHTGELFF. Variable domain in full (rest from reference TRBV7-7 and TRBJ2-2): GAGVSQSPRYKVTKRGQDVTLRCDPISSHATLYWYQQALGQGPEFLTYFNYEAQPDKSGLPSDRFSAERPEGSISTLTIQRTEQRDSAMYRCASSPGGHTGELFFGEGSRLTVL.

V gene TRBV7-9 combines with J gene TRBJ1-3; 7 positions match TRBD1. This CDR3 region has 15 residues. V lost 5 bases, J lost 4 bases, and 8 bases stayed unmatched. Germline V lookup: CDR1 SEHNR, CDR2 FQNEAQ (reference sequence). CDR3 protein: CASSLTGEAGNTIYF. The CDR3 DNA is TGTGCCAGCAGCCTAACAGGGGAGGCCGGAAACACCATATATTTT. The variable domain in full, with the rest retrieved from reference TRBV7-9 and TRBJ1-3, is DTGVSQNPRHKITKRGQNVTFRCDPISEHNRLYWYRQTLGQGPEFLTYFQNEAQLEKSRLLSDRFSAERPKGSFSTLEIQRTEQGDSAMYLCASSLTGEAGNTIYFGEGSWLTVV.

The CDR3 DNA is TGTGCCAGTAGTCCAACCGAGCGGGGGGTTACCTACAATGAGCAGTTCTTC. Protein sequence: CASSPTERGVTYNEQFF. The genes are TRBV19 and TRBJ2-1; 9 bases are a match to TRBD2. Germline values: CDR1 LNHDA, CDR2 SQIVND (reference sequence). This CDR3 region has 17 residues. With V trimmed by 5 bases and J by 2 bases, 10 bases remained unmatched.

This rearrangement joins TRBV11-2 to TRBJ2-5, with D uncertain. Germline CDR1 SGHAT, CDR2 FQNNGV. Trimming shortened V by 5 bases and J by 5 bases, and 6 bases separated the two germline ends. The CDR3 is made up of 11 amino acids. For the CDR3, the DNA is TGTGCCAGCAGCCAATTTGAGACCCAGTACTTC. Protein sequence: CASSQFETQYF.

This chain uses TRBV28 with TRBJ2-1; 7 bases match TRBD2. The CDR3 length is 17 residues. Trimming cost V 6 bases and J 2 bases; bases outside gene matches: 13. The germline CDR1 and CDR2 sequences are MDHEN and SYDVKM. For the CDR3, the DNA is TGTGCCAGCAGCCCCCCGTTCGGGCGGGAGACCTACAATGAGCAGTTCTTC. This sequence encodes CASSPPFGRETYNEQFF. Looking up the rest from reference TRBV28 and TRBJ2-1 gives the full variable domain: DVKVTQSSRYLVKRTGEKVFLECVQDMDHENMFWYRQDPGLGLRLIYFSYDVKMKEKGDIPEGYSVSREKKERFSLILESASTNQTSMYLCASSPPFGRETYNEQFFGPGTRLTVL.

The chain couples TRBV7-2 to TRBJ1-1; possible D gene TRBD1, 6 bases. Trimming cost V 1 base and J 3 bases, with 9 bases left between them. The CDR3 has 14 amino acids. Germline V gene data show CDR1 as SGHTA and CDR2 as FQGNSA. The CDR3 loop reads CASSLVGGDTEAFF. DNA of the CDR3: TGTGCCAGCAGCTTAGTAGGGGGAGACACTGAAGCTTTCTTT. Full variable domain (missing parts from reference TRBV7-2 and TRBJ1-1): GAGVSQSPSNKVTEKGKDVELRCDPISGHTALYWYRQSLGQGLEFLIYFQGNSAPDKSGLPSDRFSAERTGGSVSTLTIQRTQQEDSAVYLCASSLVGGDTEAFFGQGTRLTVV.

The chain couples TRBV2 to TRBJ1-1; TRBD1 is a possible D gene (6 bases). Looked up from germline, CDR1 is SNHLY and CDR2 is FYNNEI. The V end was cut by 0 bases, the J end by 5 bases, with 13 bases between. The CDR3 runs to 15 residues. The CDR3 coding sequence is TGTGCCAGCAGTGAAGCGCAGGGGAAGACGACTGAAGCTTTCTTT. This translates into CASSEAQGKTTEAFF. The full variable domain, in which reference TRBV2 and TRBJ1-1 provide the parts outside the CDR3, is EPEVTQTPSHQVTQMGQEVILRCVPISNHLYFYWYRQILGQKVEFLVSFYNNEISEKSEIFDDQFSVERPDGSNFTLKIRSTKLEDSAMYFCASSEAQGKTTEAFFGQGTRLTVV.

The chain uses TRBV29-1 and TRBJ1-5; D uncertain. Trimming pared 6 bases from V and 5 bases from J, leaving 14 bases between. The CDR3 has 13 amino acids. In germline, CDR1 is SQVTM, CDR2 ANQGSEA. The CDR3 DNA sequence: TGCAGCGTGGCTTCTCGGGGTGATCAGCCCCAGCATTTT. Translation: CSVASRGDQPQHF. Combining the CDR3 with reference TRBV29-1 and TRBJ1-5 gives the whole variable domain SAVISQKPSRDICQRGTSLTIQCQVDSQVTMMFWYRQQPGQSLTLIATANQGSEATYESGFVIDKFPISRPNLTFSTLTVSNMSPEDSSIYLCSVASRGDQPQHFGDGTRLSIL.

The genes are TRBV6-5 and TRBJ2-7, with 12 positions matching TRBD2. The V gene end was trimmed by 5 bases and the J gene end by 4 bases; junction bases not matched to a gene: 3. The CDR3 runs to 14 residues. Germline-derived CDR1 and CDR2 are MNHEY and SVGAGI. In DNA, the CDR3 is TGTGCCAGCAGTGAGACTAGCGGGAGTTACGAGCAGTACGTC. This sequence encodes CASSETSGSYEQYV.

The CDR3 is CASSLTSGAYNEQFF. In DNA form, the CDR3 reads TGTGCCAGCAGCTTAACCTCGGGAGCCTACAATGAGCAGTTCTTC. The rearrangement uses TRBV7-2 and TRBJ2-1; a weak D match, TRBD2 (6 bases). In germline, CDR1 is SGHTA, CDR2 FQGNSA. V lost 2 bases to trimming and J lost 2 bases, with 10 bases between them. The CDR3 has 15 amino acids.

This clone was found a few times. The V call is TRBV5-6, the J call TRBJ1-2; 8 nucleotides line up with TRBD1. Germline V gene sequence: CDR1 SGHDT, CDR2 YYEEEE. CDR3 length: 15 residues. The V and J ends lost 1 base and 5 bases, in that order; junction bases with no gene match: 7. CDR3 region: CASSLLTTGGYGYTF. The DNA of the CDR3 is TGTGCCAGCAGCTTGCTTACCACAGGGGGTTATGGCTACACCTTC.

This chain links TRBV19 with TRBJ2-2; 7 nucleotides line up with TRBD2. J gave up 2 bases and V 8 bases, and 17 bases lay outside the gene matches. The V gene's germline CDR1 is LNHDA and CDR2 SQIVND (reference sequence). The CDR3 consists of 18 residues. The CDR3 bases are TGTGCCAGTTTTGGGAGTCGGCGGACTAGTATTAACACCGGGGAGCTGTTTTTT. As protein: CASFGSRRTSINTGELFF.

V and J are TRBV6-4 and TRBJ2-1, with D perhaps TRBD2 (6 bases). Trimming took off 2 bases at V and 6 bases at J, with 14 bases between the two ends. The V gene's germline CDR1 is MRHNA and CDR2 SNTAGT. CDR3 length: 15 residues. CDR3 coding DNA: TGTGCCAGCAGTGACGGTGGCGGGACCGGCAATGAGCAGTTCTTC. Translating gives CASSDGGGTGNEQFF.

This clone occurred once. One end of the junction fails to match germline, which may point to a read error. The V and J genes are TRBV6-5 and TRBJ2-1; tentatively, D is TRBD2 (6 bases). This CDR3 contains 16 residues. Germline CDR1 is MNHEY and CDR2 is SVGAGI. As DNA, the CDR3 is TGTGCCAGCAGCTACTCCCTAGCGTCTTCCTACAATGAGCAGTTCTTC. Protein product: CASSYSLASSYNEQFF.

This chain joins TRBV28 and TRBJ2-7, with 10 positions matching TRBD2. The trim removed 5 bases at V and 2 bases at J, leaving 3 bases unmatched. This CDR3 is 14 amino acids long. Germline CDR1 and CDR2: MDHEN and SYDVKM. CDR3 amino acids: CASSQLAGAYEQYF. The CDR3 DNA follows: TGTGCCAGCAGTCAGCTAGCGGGGGCCTACGAGCAGTACTTC.